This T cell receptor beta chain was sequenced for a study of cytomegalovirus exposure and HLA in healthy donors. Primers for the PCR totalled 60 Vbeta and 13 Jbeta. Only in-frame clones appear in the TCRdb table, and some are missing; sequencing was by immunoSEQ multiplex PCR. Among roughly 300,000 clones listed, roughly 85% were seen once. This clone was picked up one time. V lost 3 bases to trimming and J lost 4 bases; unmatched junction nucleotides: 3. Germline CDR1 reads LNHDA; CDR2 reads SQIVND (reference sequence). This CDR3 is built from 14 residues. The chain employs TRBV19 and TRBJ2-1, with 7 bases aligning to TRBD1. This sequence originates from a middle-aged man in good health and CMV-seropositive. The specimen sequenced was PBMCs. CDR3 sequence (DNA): TGTGCCAGTAGTATCGGGACAGATTACAATGAGCAGTTCTTC. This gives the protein CASSIGTDYNEQFF. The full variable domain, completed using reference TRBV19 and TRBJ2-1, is DGGITQSPKYLFRKEGQNVTLSCEQNLNHDAMYWYRQDPGQGLRLIYYSQIVNDFQKGDIAEGYSVSREKKESFPLTVTSAQKNPTAFYLCASSIGTDYNEQFFGPGTRLTVL.